A single sample is the source of the 7 T cell receptor beta chains below, sequenced in a study of blood T cell repertoires in COVID-19. Measured with immunoSEQ multiplex PCR; TCRdb has only the in-frame clones, and not every one. The sample has some 110,000 clones; around 86% are singletons. The source material was peripheral blood. These TCRs come from a man between 45 and 60 years old with acute or convalescent COVID-19.

The chain uses TRBV27 and TRBJ2-1; a weak D match, TRBD2 (6 bases). V was pared by 5 bases and J by 3 bases, with 14 bases between. Germline assignment: CDR1 MNHEY and CDR2 SMNVEV (reference sequence). The CDR3 contains 15 residues. CDR3 sequence reads: CASSTTAGSYNEQFF. Here the CDR3 DNA reads TGTGCCAGCAGTACGACGGCGGGGAGCTACAATGAGCAGTTCTTC.

This chain connects TRBV2 to TRBJ1-5; a weak D match, TRBD1 (6 bases). V gave up 7 bases and J gave up 6 bases, with 10 bases separating them. The CDR3 contains 12 residues. The germline V gene has CDR1 SNHLY and CDR2 FYNNEI. In DNA, the CDR3 is TGTGCCAGCAACAGGGAGGGTCAGCCCCAGCATTTT. This codes for CASNREGQPQHF. The full variable domain, in which reference TRBV2 and TRBJ1-5 provide the parts outside the CDR3, is EPEVTQTPSHQVTQMGQEVILRCVPISNHLYFYWYRQILGQKVEFLVSFYNNEISEKSEIFDDQFSVERPDGSNFTLKIRSTKLEDSAMYFCASNREGQPQHFGDGTRLSIL.

The V gene is TRBV27, the J gene TRBJ2-5; D perhaps matches TRBD2 (6 bases). This CDR3 is built from 13 residues. The germline CDR1 and CDR2 sequences are MNHEY and SMNVEV (reference sequence). V shed 4 bases and J shed 7 bases, with 13 bases lying between them. The CDR3 here is CASSSASAATQYF. The DNA for the CDR3 is TGTGCCAGCAGTTCGGCTAGCGCGGCGACCCAGTACTTC.

V gene TRBV4-1 combines with J gene TRBJ2-3; 9 bases map to TRBD2. Germline V lookup: CDR1 MGHRA, CDR2 YSYEKL. CDR3 length: 15 amino acids. V dropped 4 bases and J dropped 3; count of bases not matched to a gene: 5. CDR3 loop: CASSLVAGGTDTQYF. CDR3 DNA sequence: TGCGCCAGCAGCCTAGTCGCGGGAGGGACAGATACGCAGTATTTT.

The V and J genes are TRBV6-5 and TRBJ1-2, with TRBD1 matching over 8 bases. The CDR3 has 15 amino acids. V shed 0 bases, J shed 9 bases, and the junction held 9 bases outside the gene matches. Germline V gene data show CDR1 as MNHEY and CDR2 as SVGAGI. The CDR3 sequence is CASSYSGQESMRYTF. In DNA, the CDR3 is TGTGCCAGCAGTTACTCGGGACAGGAATCTATGCGCTACACCTTC.

This clone was observed a handful of times. This chain connects TRBV6-5 to TRBJ2-1, with D tentatively TRBD2 (6 bases). Trimming shortened V by 4 bases and J by 6 bases, and 13 bases separated the two germline ends. The germline gives CDR1 MNHEY, CDR2 SVGAGI. CDR3 length: 14 amino acids. CDR3 residues: CASSSRTTGNEQFF. CDR3 sequence (DNA): TGTGCCAGCAGTTCCAGGACTACCGGCAATGAGCAGTTCTTC.

The chain combines TRBV4-2 with TRBJ1-1, with 7 nucleotides matching TRBD1. The germline V gene has CDR1 LGHNA and CDR2 YNFKEQ. This CDR3 has 15 residues. The J segment lost 1 base and the V segment lost 0 bases, leaving 2 bases of the junction unmatched. The CDR3, as DNA: TGTGCCAGCAGCCAAGATGACAGGGCGAACACTGAAGCTTTCTTT. Its protein is CASSQDDRANTEAFF.